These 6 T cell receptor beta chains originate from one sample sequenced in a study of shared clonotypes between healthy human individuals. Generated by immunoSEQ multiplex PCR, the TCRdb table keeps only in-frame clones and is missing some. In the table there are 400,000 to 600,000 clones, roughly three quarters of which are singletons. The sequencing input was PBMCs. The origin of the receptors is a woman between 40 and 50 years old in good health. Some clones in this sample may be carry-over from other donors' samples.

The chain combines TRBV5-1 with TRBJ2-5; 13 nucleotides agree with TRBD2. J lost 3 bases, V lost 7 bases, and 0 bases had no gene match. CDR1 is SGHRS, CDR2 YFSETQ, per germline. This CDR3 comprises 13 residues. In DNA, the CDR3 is TGCGCCAGCGGACTAGCGGGAGAAGAGACCCAGTACTTC. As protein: CASGLAGEETQYF. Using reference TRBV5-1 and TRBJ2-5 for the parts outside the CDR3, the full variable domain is KAGVTQTPRYLIKTRGQQVTLSCSPISGHRSVSWYQQTPGQGLQFLFEYFSETQRNKGNFPGRFSGRQFSNSRSEMNVSTLELGDSALYLCASGLAGEETQYFGPGTRLLVL.

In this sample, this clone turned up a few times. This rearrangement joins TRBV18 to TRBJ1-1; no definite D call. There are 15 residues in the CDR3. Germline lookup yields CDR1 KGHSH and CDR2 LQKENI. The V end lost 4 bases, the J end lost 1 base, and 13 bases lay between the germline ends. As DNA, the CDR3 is TGTGCCAGCTCACAAGGTGTGGTGGAGAACACTGAAGCTTTCTTT. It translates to CASSQGVVENTEAFF.

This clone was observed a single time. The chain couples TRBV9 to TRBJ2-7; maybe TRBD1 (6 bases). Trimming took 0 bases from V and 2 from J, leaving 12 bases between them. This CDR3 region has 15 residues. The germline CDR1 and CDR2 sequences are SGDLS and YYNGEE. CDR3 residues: CASSVGGQAPYEQYF. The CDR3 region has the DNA TGTGCCAGCAGCGTAGGGGGGCAGGCTCCCTACGAGCAGTACTTC.

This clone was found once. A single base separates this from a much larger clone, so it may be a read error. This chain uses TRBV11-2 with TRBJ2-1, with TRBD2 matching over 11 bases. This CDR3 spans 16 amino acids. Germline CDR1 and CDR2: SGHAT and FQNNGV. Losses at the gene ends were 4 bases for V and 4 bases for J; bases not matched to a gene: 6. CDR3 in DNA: TGTGCCAGCAGCTCCTCCGGGACTAGCGGATACAATGAGCAGTTCTTC. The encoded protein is CASSSSGTSGYNEQFF.

The CDR3 protein is CASSLDWATDTQYF. The CDR3 nucleotides are TGTGCCAGCAGCTTAGATTGGGCCACAGATACGCAGTATTTT. The chain is built from TRBV7-2 and TRBJ2-3; no firm D call. There are 14 residues in the CDR3. The ends were cut back, 1 base at V and 2 bases at J, with 7 bases in the middle. The germline CDR1 and CDR2 sequences are SGHTA and FQGNSA. The variable domain in full, with the rest retrieved from reference TRBV7-2 and TRBJ2-3, is GAGVSQSPSNKVTEKGKDVELRCDPISGHTALYWYRQSLGQGLEFLIYFQGNSAPDKSGLPSDRFSAERTGGSVSTLTIQRTQQEDSAVYLCASSLDWATDTQYFGPGTRLTVL.

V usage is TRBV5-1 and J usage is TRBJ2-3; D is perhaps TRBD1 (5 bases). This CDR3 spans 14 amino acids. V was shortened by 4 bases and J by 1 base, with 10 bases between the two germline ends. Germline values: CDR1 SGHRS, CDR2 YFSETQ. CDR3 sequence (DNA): TGCGCCAGCAGCGCCGACAGAGGCACAGATACGCAGTATTTT. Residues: CASSADRGTDTQYF.